The sequence of this TCR beta chain was determined in a study of cytomegalovirus exposure and HLA in healthy donors (dated by TCRdb to 2017 to 2019). Turning to the overall study: In an earlier analysis of approximately 640 of the donors, 250 to 350 Gb of sequence data and 100 million or so unique TCR beta sequences from roughly 180 million T cells were reported. An early release covering more than 500 HLA-typed donors comprised about 300 gigabases of sequencing data and around 85 million unique TCR sequences. Of the 350 to 400 genotyped donors, around 81% fell in the genetic ancestry cluster associated with self-reported Caucasian donors. The study aimed to test whether cataloging public T cell receptors could reveal signatures of past pathogen exposure. The study profiled the T cell repertoires of 550 to 700 subjects by immunosequencing and related them to cytomegalovirus serostatus. In addition to the first cohort of 500 to 850 subjects, a separate validation cohort of 130 or so different subjects was used. To predict cytomegalovirus infection status, the study brought together high-throughput TCR immunosequencing, statistical association of individual TCRs with disease status, and machine learning. To study patterns of TCR occurrence, a later analysis re-analyzed previously published TCR beta repertoires from more than 550 donors and added high-resolution HLA genotyping. In the later analysis, no new phenotypic data were used to find candidate immune exposures; instead, reliance was placed on TCR beta sequences and their occurrence across donors. An earlier analysis of some 600 of the donors applied high-throughput TCR beta sequencing to assess whether each TCR beta V gene segment acted as functional or pseudogenic. Donor age, sex, ethnicity and CMV serostatus were compiled alongside the repertoire data. A later genetic analysis took genome-wide SNP genotypes for about 65% of the roughly 670 donors and used that subset as a discovery cohort. Every repertoire in the discovery cohort had been generated on one and the same sequencing platform. Class I and class II HLA loci were covered by the typing at four-digit resolution. The number of donors typed differed by locus, with roughly 620-630 for A, B, C, DRB1 and DQB1, 522 for DQA1, 600 to 610 for DPA1, and 472 for DPB1. Roughly 5 DR-DQ haplotypes were handled as single units for association and clustering, since linkage in the cohort was strong. On average, 235,054 unique TCR beta nucleotide sequences were sequenced per donor among about 400 genotyped donors of the cohort, with 15% to 20% of those sequences being non-productive. The paper as a whole reports these results and caveats: The classifier was reported to diagnose cytomegalovirus status with high specificity and sensitivity in both the original cohort and the validation cohort. Sequencing depth was assumed to be roughly uniform across donors in the presence/absence analyses, though that assumption may not hold. Because counts were too low, about 18 rarely observed V segments, including chromosome 9 orphons, were excluded from the earlier analysis of fewer than 650 of the donors. In the study, about 150 TCR beta chains were listed as associated with cytomegalovirus. Across donors, most TCR sequences were observed very rarely, whereas some public TCRs were present in many individuals. A few of the identified cytomegalovirus-associated TCR beta chains were confirmed in vitro to be specific for cytomegalovirus antigens. This cohort had only TCR beta chains sequenced, and the lack of alpha or paired-chain data limited which features could be detected. Several of the top co-occurrence clusters appeared to be linked to parvovirus B19, influenza, CMV and Epstein-Barr virus, according to a later analysis. Linkage disequilibrium might explain the correlated functional status among segregating V segments, but an unknown experimental factor could not be excluded. Because HLA typing was unavailable for some donors at each locus, only the typed subset was used in association tests. A cluster of highly shared sequence variants was judged likely to be a technical artifact of the sequencing pipeline. According to a later analysis, TCR association rates differed among HLA loci, with DRB1 alleles showing the most associated TCRs and HLA-C alleles showing the fewest. Some IMGT-functional V segments, including TRBV6-2 and TRBV6-3, could not be told apart with the 87-base-pair reads, so those segments were excluded. When HLA alleles, especially DR and DQ, strongly co-occurred, attributing TCR associations to individual alleles was difficult. In an earlier analysis of approximately 590 of the donors, most TCR beta V segments appeared in productive rearrangements about 87% or about 30% of the time, broadly matching IMGT annotations. In a later analysis, HLA-associated TCR beta chains were found to be more clonally expanded and to have lower generation probabilities than equally common non-associated chains. A later genetic analysis associated a missense DCLRE1C variant with V-gene and J-gene trimming of TCR beta chains, and an independent cohort replicated the association. According to a later analysis, most CMV-associated TCR beta chains appeared to be HLA-restricted, and the HLA associations seemed to be driven largely by CMV exposure. The only immune exposure information available for the cohort was CMV serostatus. It was suggested by the authors that the approach could potentially be generalized to other disease states and immunological phenotypes. A further reported finding was that TCR beta sequences accurately predicted the HLA-A and HLA-B alleles for most subjects in the first cohort. Compared with the roughly 600-donor mean, donors in an Asian-associated ancestry cluster had fewer N-insertions in productive TCRs, according to a later genetic analysis. Specific HLA alleles were associated with roughly 16,000 TCR beta sequences at a false discovery rate of 0.05 in a later analysis.

In total, around 600 healthy bone marrow donors made up the cohort. All cohort members were sampled while nominally healthy, although unrecorded immune exposures were likely present. Of the 600 or so cohort members, more than 250 had a positive CMV serostatus and approximately 370 had a negative one, while no CMV serostatus was recorded for the donor. Every donor gave a peripheral blood sample, and the peripheral blood mononuclear cells from that sample were used for TCR beta sequencing. Genomic DNA was extracted from the blood cell samples with the Qiagen DNeasy Blood Extraction Kit. Library creation used the immunoSEQ multiplex PCR assay. The multiplex PCR relied on a mix of 60 forward primers for TCR Vbeta segments and 13 reverse primers for TCR Jbeta segments. Amplification of the CDR3 region of rearranged TCR beta genes was performed with a multiplex PCR assay on genomic DNA. On the Illumina HiSeq System, the amplified TCR beta libraries were sequenced as 87-base-pair reads. The authors processed their data as follows. A later analysis counted approximately 76 million unique TCR beta chains across the 666 repertoires, and 10 million to 11 million of these chains were shared by at least two donors. A nearest-neighbor algorithm error-corrected the raw reads and collapsed the reads into unique sequences, merging closely related sequences to remove PCR and sequencing errors. Alignment of CDR3 sequences to IMGT reference sequences was used to assign V, D and J gene segments. For a sequence to be retained, a match of at least six nucleotides was required to both a V gene segment and a J gene segment. Rearrangements were called productive when the CDR3 lacked stop codons and stayed in frame with V and J; all others were non-productive. CDR3 was defined by IMGT convention, running from the second conserved V-encoded cysteine to the conserved J-encoded phenylalanine. Sequences without an unambiguous match to a single V gene segment were excluded from the earlier analysis of about 600 of the donors. An earlier analysis of almost 600 of the donors classified V segments as functional when productive rearrangements were above 56.7% and as segregating when the standard deviation between donors was above 5%. A statistical classification framework was built for diagnosing cytomegalovirus status from the catalog of TCR beta chain sequences. A later analysis assigned V and J genes by comparing TCR nucleotide sequences with IMGT/GENE-DB human TR gene sequences. The TCRdist pipeline was used in a later analysis to assign CDR3 sequences and most-parsimonious VDJ recombination scenarios. A later analysis defined each TCR beta chain by its CDR3 amino acid sequence plus V-gene family, and excluded reads lacking a unique V-gene family. A later analysis removed over 500 highly shared, low-generation-probability nucleotide sequences to deal with suspected cross-contamination and a sequencing artifact. A later analysis calculated a clonal expansion index for each public chain from normalized within-repertoire ranks of inferred template counts. In a later analysis, generation probabilities were computed using a VDJ recombination model fitted to out-of-frame rearrangements, and the results were checked against IGoR. Hypergeometric tests were used in a later analysis to score TCR-TCR, TCR-HLA and TCR-CMV co-occurrence, with a repertoire-size bias correction applied to the TCR pairs. A later analysis estimated false discovery rates by permuting HLA or CMV assignments 20 times. In a later analysis, co-occurring TCRs were grouped with DBSCAN, and TCRdist sequence similarity was added when clustering was performed within HLA-allele-positive subsets. Repertoires with fewer than 30,000 or more than 120,000 public chains, plus five repertoires with anomalous nucleotide sharing, were excluded from co-occurrence clustering. As stored in TCRdb, this immuneACCESS dataset retains in-frame rearrangements with V and J assigned. A fraction of the clones does not appear; measured against another copy, unresolved V genes explain less than half of the discrepancy, and the remainder lacks a known reason. V and J calls and clone size follow that table, whereas D and trimming were derived from the DNA. The sample table records 80,000 to 95,000 clones; more than 55% of these occur just once. The top ten clonotypes cover roughly 2% of the sample.

As encoded in the germline V gene (reference sequence), CDR1 is LNHDA while CDR2 is SQIVND. CDR3 length: 13 amino acids, cysteine to phenylalanine. CDR3 DNA only is kept here, 39 bases in frame from base 1. Points on this clone: The target of this receptor is not known. Within one base of it there is no much larger clone, and no base qualities were kept.

This chain joins TRBV19 to TRBJ2-5, and perhaps TRBD1 as D gene, on 6 matching bases. TRBJ2-7 matches the DNA end more closely, so the J call is doubtful. The sequence was collected from a human donor in good health. Sequenced: PBMCs. CDR3 reads: CASGARGSYEQYF. The nucleotide sequence is given as TGTGCCTCAGGGGCTAGGGGCTCCTACGAGCAGTACTTC.